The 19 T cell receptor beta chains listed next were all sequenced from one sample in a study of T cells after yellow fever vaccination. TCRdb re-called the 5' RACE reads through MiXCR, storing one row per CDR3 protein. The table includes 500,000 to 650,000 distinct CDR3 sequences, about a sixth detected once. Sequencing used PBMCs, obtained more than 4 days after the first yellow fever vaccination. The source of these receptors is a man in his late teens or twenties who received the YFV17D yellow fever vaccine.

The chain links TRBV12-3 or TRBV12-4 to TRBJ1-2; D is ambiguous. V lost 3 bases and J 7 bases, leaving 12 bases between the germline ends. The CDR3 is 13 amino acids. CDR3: CASSLRRTGGYTF. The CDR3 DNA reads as TGTGCCAGCAGTTTGAGACGTACCGGTGGCTACACCTTC.

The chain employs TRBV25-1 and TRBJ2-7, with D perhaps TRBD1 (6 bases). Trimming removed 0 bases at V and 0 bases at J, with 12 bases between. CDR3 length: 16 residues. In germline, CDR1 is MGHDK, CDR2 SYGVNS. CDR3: CASSEYLQGSSYEQYV. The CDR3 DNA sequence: TGTGCCAGCAGTGAATATTTACAGGGATCCTCCTACGAGCAGTACGTC.

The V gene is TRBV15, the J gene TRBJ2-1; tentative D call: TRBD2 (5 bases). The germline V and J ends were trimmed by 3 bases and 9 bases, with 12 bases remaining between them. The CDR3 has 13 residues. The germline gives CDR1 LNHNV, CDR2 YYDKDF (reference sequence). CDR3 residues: CATSSRAGPEQFF. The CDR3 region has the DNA TGTGCCACCAGCAGTCGGGCGGGTCCTGAGCAGTTCTTC. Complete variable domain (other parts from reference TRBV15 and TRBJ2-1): DAMVIQNPRYQVTQFGKPVTLSCSQTLNHNVMYWYQQKSSQAPKLLFHYYDKDFNNEADTPDNFQSRRPNTSFCFLDIRSPGLGDTAMYLCATSSRAGPEQFFGPGTRLTVL.

CDR3 in amino acids: CASSLGAGGPGIEQYF. The DNA of the CDR3 is TGCGCCAGCAGCTTGGGCGCGGGGGGGCCCGGGATCGAGCAGTACTTC. The chain recombines TRBV5-1 with TRBJ2-7; TRBD2 agrees at 9 bases. Trimming removed 0 bases from V and 6 bases from J; junction bases left unmatched: 10. The germline gives CDR1 SGHRS, CDR2 YFSETQ. This CDR3 has 16 amino acids.

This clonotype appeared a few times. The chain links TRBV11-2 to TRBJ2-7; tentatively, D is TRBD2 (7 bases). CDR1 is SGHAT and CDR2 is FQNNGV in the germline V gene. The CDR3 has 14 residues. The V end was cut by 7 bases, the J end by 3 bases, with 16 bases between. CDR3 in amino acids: CASISLRGGYEQYF. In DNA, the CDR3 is TGTGCCAGCATCTCCCTGAGGGGGGGCTACGAGCAGTACTTC.

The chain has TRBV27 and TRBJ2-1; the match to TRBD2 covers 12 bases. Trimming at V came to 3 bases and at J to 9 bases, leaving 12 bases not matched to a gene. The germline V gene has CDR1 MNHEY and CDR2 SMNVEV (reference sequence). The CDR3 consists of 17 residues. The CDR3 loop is CASSFLSLAGGRGEQFF. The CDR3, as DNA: TGTGCCAGCAGTTTCCTATCCCTAGCGGGGGGGCGGGGTGAGCAGTTCTTC.

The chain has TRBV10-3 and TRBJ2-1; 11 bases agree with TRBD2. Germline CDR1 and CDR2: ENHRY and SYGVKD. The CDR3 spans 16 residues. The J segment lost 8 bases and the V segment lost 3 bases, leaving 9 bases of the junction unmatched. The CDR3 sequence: CAISDLGLAGRDEQFF. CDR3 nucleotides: TGTGCCATCAGTGATTTAGGACTAGCGGGTAGGGATGAGCAGTTCTTC.

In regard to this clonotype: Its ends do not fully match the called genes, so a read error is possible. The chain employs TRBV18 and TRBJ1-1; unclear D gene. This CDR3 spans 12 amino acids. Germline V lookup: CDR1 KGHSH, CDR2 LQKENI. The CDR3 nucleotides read TGTGCCAGCTCACCTTCAAACACTGAAGCTTTATTT. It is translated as CASSPSNTEALF.

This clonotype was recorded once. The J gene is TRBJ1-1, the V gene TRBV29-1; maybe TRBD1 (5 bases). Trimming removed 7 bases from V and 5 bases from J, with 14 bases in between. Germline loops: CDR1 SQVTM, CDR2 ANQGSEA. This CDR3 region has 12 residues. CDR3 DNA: TGCAGCGGGAGGTGGGGGGGGACTGAAGCTTTCTTT. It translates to CSGRWGGTEAFF.

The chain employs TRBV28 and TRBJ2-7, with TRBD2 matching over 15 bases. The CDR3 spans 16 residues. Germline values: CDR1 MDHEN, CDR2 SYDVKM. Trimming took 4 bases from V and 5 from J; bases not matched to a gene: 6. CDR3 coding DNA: TGTGCCAGCAGTTCCCGGGGACTAGCGGGGGGAAACGAGCAGTACGTC. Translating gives CASSSRGLAGGNEQYV.

CDR3 in amino acids: CSSGGGFGETQYF. DNA of the CDR3: TGCAGCTCCGGGGGAGGGTTTGGAGAGACCCAGTACTTC. V and J are TRBV29-1 and TRBJ2-5; 7 positions match TRBD2. Germline CDR1 reads SQVTM; CDR2 reads ANQGSEA. The CDR3 spans 13 residues. V was pared by 8 bases and J by 4 bases, with 10 bases of the junction left unmatched.

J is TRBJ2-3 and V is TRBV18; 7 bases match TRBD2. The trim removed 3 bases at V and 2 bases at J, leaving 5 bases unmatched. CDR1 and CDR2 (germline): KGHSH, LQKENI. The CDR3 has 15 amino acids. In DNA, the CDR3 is TGTGCCAGCTCACCCCGGGGACTATCCACAGATACGCAGTATTTT. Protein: CASSPRGLSTDTQYF.

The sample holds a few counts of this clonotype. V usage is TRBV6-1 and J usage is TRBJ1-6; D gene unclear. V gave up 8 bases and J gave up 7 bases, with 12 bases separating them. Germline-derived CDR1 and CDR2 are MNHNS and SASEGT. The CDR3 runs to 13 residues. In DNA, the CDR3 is TGTGCCAGCTTGGGCAGAGACAATTCACCCCTCCACTTT. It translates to CASLGRDNSPLHF.

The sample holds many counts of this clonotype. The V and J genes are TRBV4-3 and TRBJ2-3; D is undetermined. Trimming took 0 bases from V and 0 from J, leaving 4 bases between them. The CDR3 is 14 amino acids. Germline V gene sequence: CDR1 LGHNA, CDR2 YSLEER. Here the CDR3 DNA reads TGCGCCAGCAGCCAAGATAGGAGCACAGATACGCAGTATTTT. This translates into CASSQDRSTDTQYF.

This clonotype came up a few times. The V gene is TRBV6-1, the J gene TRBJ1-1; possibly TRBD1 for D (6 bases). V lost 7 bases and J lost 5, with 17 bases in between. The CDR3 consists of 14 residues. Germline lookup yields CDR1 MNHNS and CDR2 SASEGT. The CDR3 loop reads CASTERGLWTEAFF. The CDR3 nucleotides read TGTGCCAGCACGGAGCGGGGGCTTTGGACTGAAGCTTTCTTT.

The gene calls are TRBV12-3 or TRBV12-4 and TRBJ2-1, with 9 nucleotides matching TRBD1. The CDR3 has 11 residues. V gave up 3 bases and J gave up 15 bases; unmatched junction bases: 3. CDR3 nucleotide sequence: TGTGCCAGCAGTTTGGGGACAGGGCCGTTCTTC. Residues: CASSLGTGPFF.

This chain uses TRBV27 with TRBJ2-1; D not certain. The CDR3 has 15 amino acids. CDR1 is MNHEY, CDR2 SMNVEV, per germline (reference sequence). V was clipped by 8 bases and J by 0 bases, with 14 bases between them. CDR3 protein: CASLPLMSSYNEQFF. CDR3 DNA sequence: TGTGCCAGCTTGCCCCTCATGAGCTCCTACAATGAGCAGTTCTTC.

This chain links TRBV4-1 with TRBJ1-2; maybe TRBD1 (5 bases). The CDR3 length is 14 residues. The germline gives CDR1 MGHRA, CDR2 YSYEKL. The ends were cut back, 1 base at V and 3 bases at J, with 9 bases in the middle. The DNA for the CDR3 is TGCGCCAGCAGCCAAGCGGGGCGGTACTATGGCTACACCTTC. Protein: CASSQAGRYYGYTF.

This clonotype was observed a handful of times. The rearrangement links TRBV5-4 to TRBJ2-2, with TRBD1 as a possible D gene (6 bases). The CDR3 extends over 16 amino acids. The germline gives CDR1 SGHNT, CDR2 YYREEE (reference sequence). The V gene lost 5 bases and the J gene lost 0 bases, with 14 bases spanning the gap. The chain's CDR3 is CASRQLGHPNTGELFF. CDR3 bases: TGTGCCAGCAGACAATTGGGACACCCGAACACCGGGGAGCTGTTTTTT. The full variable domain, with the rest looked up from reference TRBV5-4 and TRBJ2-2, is ETGVTQSPTHLIKTRGQQVTLRCSSQSGHNTVSWYQQALGQGPQFIFQYYREEENGRGNFPPRFSGLQFPNYSSELNVNALELDDSALYLCASRQLGHPNTGELFFGEGSRLTVL.